This T cell receptor beta chain was identified during a study of cytomegalovirus exposure and HLA in healthy donors. Study-wide results and limits: Analyses of presence/absence relied on an assumption of roughly uniform sequencing depth across donors. According to an earlier analysis, most TCR beta V segments yielded productive rearrangements about 87% or about 30% of the time.

This CDR3 spans 10 amino acids. The V gene's germline CDR1 is MDHEN and CDR2 SYDVKM. Donors sampled were nominally healthy, though unrecorded immune exposures were likely. To note about this clone: Its antigen is unidentified. Germline and junction disagree at one end, which may indicate a read error. The sample has other DNA sequences that encode this CDR3 too.

The PCR employed 60 Vbeta primers together with 13 Jbeta primers. Profiled with immunoSEQ multiplex PCR; TCRdb holds only in-frame clones, not every one. The data contain a few hundred thousand clones, about 80% of them singletons. The TCR was taken from a woman aged 55-70 years in good health and CMV-seropositive. The chain employs TRBV28 and TRBJ2-5; no clear D gene. The material sequenced was PBMCs. The CDR3 loop reads CATKEETQYF. The CDR3, as DNA: TGCGCTACCAAAGAAGAGACCCAGTACTTC.